A selection of T cell receptor beta chains follows, all from one sample in a study of T-cell memory formation after mild COVID-19. TCRdb processed the 5' RACE reads anew with MiXCR; each CDR3 protein has one entry. The sample shows 400,000 to 500,000 distinct CDR3 sequences, 18% of them seen only once. The sequencing sample was made of PBMCs or a T cell subset sorted from them (not recorded which). All receptors derive from a man younger than 35 who had mild COVID-19 (a few samples of this study predate the infection). Cell type and time point are not known. CDR3s include the opening cysteine and the closing phenylalanine or tryptophan. Rows may omit the clone size; those that give it use once, few, many or a size class.

CDR3aa,v_gene,len,abundance,j_gene
CASSGDWRGTDTQYF,TRBV5-4,15,few,TRBJ2-3
CASSSGTSSTDTQYF,TRBV5-1,15,many,TRBJ2-3
CASSEGQNTEAFF,TRBV18,13,few,TRBJ1-1
CASSVEGLVGEQYF,TRBV9,14,few,TRBJ2-7
CASSFDRGEAFF,TRBV5-1,12,few,TRBJ1-1
CASRMQGARGYTF,TRBV6-5,13,few,TRBJ1-2
CASSDFPEQAPGEQYF,TRBV7-9,16,many,TRBJ2-7
CASSVLAGTYNEQFF,TRBV9,15,few,TRBJ2-1
CASSSLTSGDTDTQYF,TRBV7-9,16,.,TRBJ2-3
CASREGQTDTQYF,TRBV2,13,few,TRBJ2-3
CSARDRTTGANVLTF,TRBV20-1,15,.,TRBJ2-6
CASSQVFGGDSYEQYF,TRBV4-1,16,.,TRBJ2-7
CSAGDRGASGNSPLHF,TRBV20-1,16,.,TRBJ1-6
CSARGTGLNSPLHF,TRBV20-1,14,.,TRBJ1-6
CASSTGQGQYF,TRBV7-2,11,many,TRBJ2-7
CASSPRFADTQYF,TRBV4-3,13,few,TRBJ2-3
CSARDRVKGGYGYTF,TRBV20-1,15,few,TRBJ1-2
CASSQDRGGSYNEQFF,TRBV4-3,16,.,TRBJ2-1
CASSLRGGATGELFF,TRBV4-1,15,.,TRBJ2-2
CASSYARPTGGSLQYGDGYTF,TRBV6-5,21,few,TRBJ1-2